The 2 T cell receptor beta chains presented below share a single source sample, sequenced in a study of metastatic and nonmetastatic thyroid tumors. No patient had received any treatment before thyroid surgery. Using MiXCR, TCRdb re-called clones from the PCR reads. The table records some 33,000 clones, 7.4% of them present only once. Sequenced: blood. The origin of the receptors is a female donor with papillary thyroid cancer or a benign thyroid nodule (not recorded which). Some clones in this sample may be carry-over from other donors' samples.

This clone was counted at least ten times. This chain uses TRBV6-2 or TRBV6-3 with TRBJ2-3; 13 positions match TRBD2. CDR1 and CDR2 from the germline V gene are MNHEY and SVGEGT. This CDR3 comprises 16 residues. The J segment lost 10 bases and the V segment lost 7 bases, leaving 14 bases of the junction unmatched. The chain's CDR3 is CASNLAGTSGAWAQYF. The CDR3 DNA follows: TGTGCCAGCAACCTCGCCGGGACTAGCGGGGCCTGGGCGCAGTATTTT.

This clone has at least ten counts. The chain couples TRBV3-1 to TRBJ2-7, with a tentative D call TRBD1 (5 bases). The V gene lost 2 bases and the J gene lost 1 base, with 18 bases spanning the gap. Per germline, CDR1 LGHDT and CDR2 YNNKEL (reference sequence). This CDR3 is 17 amino acids long. As DNA, the CDR3 is TGTGCCAGCAGCCAAATTTGGTCAGGGATAGGGTCCTACGAGCAGTACTTC. It translates to CASSQIWSGIGSYEQYF.